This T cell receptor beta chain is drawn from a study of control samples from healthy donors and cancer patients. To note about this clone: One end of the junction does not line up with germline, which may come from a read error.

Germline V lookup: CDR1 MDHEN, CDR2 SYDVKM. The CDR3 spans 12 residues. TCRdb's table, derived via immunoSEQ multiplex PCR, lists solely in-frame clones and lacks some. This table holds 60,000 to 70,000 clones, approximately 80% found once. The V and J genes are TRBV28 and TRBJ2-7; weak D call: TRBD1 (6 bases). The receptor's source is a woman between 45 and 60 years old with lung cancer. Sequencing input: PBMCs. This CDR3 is CASSSLGAAGHF. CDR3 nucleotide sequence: TGTGCCAGCAGTTCCCTGGGGGCTGCAGGCCACTTC.